Sequencing of this TCR beta chain was carried out in a study of T cell changes during pregnancy in multiple sclerosis. V shed 4 bases and J 1 base; nucleotides not matched to a gene: 4. The CDR3 has 16 residues. CDR1 and CDR2 from the germline V gene are SGDLS and YYNGEE. Profiling relied on immunoSEQ multiplex PCR, and the TCRdb table lists in-frame clones only, not all of them. Counted here are some 40,000 clones, around 92% occurring once; the ten biggest clones make up 26%. Sequenced here: CD8+ T cells from peripheral blood mononuclear cells, sampled before pregnancy. The chain is built from TRBV9 and TRBJ2-1; TRBD2 agrees at 11 bases. The receptor comes from a female donor with multiple sclerosis, enrolled in a pregnancy study. CDR3 DNA: TGTGCCAGCAGCCCTTGGACTAGCGGGTCCTACAATGAGCAGTTCTTC. Translation: CASSPWTSGSYNEQFF.